Listed here are 3 T cell receptor beta chains from one sample, sequenced in a study of read filtering for tumor transcriptome and immune sequencing. From about 0.4 ug of RNA, a library with molecular barcoded alpha/delta and beta/gamma adaptors was made. TCRdb re-called the reads through MiXCR, storing one row per CDR3 protein. The sample records about 62,000 distinct CDR3 sequences, roughly 19% being singletons. The sample taken for sequencing was a population of CD138-negative cells sorted from bone marrow. All receptors come from a donor aged 40 or older with multiple myeloma.

This clonotype has at least ten counts. The chain couples TRBV6-6 to TRBJ2-3; D is unresolved. Germline V lookup: CDR1 MNHNY, CDR2 SVGAGI (reference sequence). This CDR3 has 14 residues. Deletions cut 2 bases from V and 4 bases from J, with 10 bases between. The CDR3 nucleotides read TGTGCCAGCAGTTACCGGGCCCCCCCAGATACGCAGTATTTT. Its translation: CASSYRAPPDTQYF.

Worth noting for this clonotype: At one boundary the junction diverges from the germline segment, which might be a read error. The V and J genes are TRBV4-2 and TRBJ2-7, with 7 bases that match TRBD1. This CDR3 contains 14 residues. CDR1 and CDR2 (germline): LGHNA, YNFKEQ. The CDR3 is CAGSPPGQLYEQYF. CDR3 DNA: TGTGCCGGCAGCCCCCCGGGACAGCTATACGAGCAGTACTTC.

As for this clonotype: Germline and junction disagree at one end, which may indicate a read error. The J gene is TRBJ2-3, the V gene TRBV6-2 or TRBV6-3; D is possibly TRBD2 (6 bases). The CDR3 loop spans 15 amino acids. Germline loops: CDR1 MNHEY, CDR2 SVGEGT. The CDR3 DNA reads TGTGACAGCAGTTACTCACGGGGGAGCCGGGATACGCAGTATTTT. This codes for CDSSYSRGSRDTQYF.